The 27 T cell receptor beta chains listed next were all sequenced from one sample in a study of control samples from healthy donors and cancer patients (dated by TCRdb to 2019 to 2021). To prepare the library, the immunoSEQ multiplex PCR assay was applied. TCRdb took over this immuneACCESS table, retaining in-frame rearrangements with V and J assigned. Such tables are incomplete; in checked studies, under half of the missing clones stem from an unresolved V gene, and the remainder is unexplained. Counted in this sample were 90,000 or so clones; about 87% of them appeared once. Around 15% of the sample is in the top ten clones. The sample was blood. These receptors originate from a woman in her seventies in good health.

CDR3 sequence (DNA): TGCGCCAGCAGCTTGGACAGGGGGAACACTGAAGCTTTCTTT. This translates into CASSLDRGNTEAFF. This sequence joins TRBV5-1 and TRBJ1-1; 7 positions agree with TRBD1. The J segment lost 1 base and the V segment lost 0 bases, leaving 0 bases of the junction unmatched. CDR1 and CDR2 from the germline V gene are SGHRS and YFSETQ. There are 14 residues in the CDR3. The complete variable domain, with remaining parts taken from reference TRBV5-1 and TRBJ1-1, reads KAGVTQTPRYLIKTRGQQVTLSCSPISGHRSVSWYQQTPGQGLQFLFEYFSETQRNKGNFPGRFSGRQFSNSRSEMNVSTLELGDSALYLCASSLDRGNTEAFFGQGTRLTVV.

The chain uses TRBV6-1 and TRBJ1-2, with no clear D. Trimming stripped 3 bases from V and 8 bases from J, with 16 bases between. This CDR3 region has 14 residues. Germline V gives CDR1 MNHNS, CDR2 SASEGT. CDR3 region: CASSDGGFPGGYTF. DNA of the CDR3: TGTGCCAGCAGTGACGGAGGGTTTCCTGGGGGCTACACCTTC.

The V call is TRBV9, the J call TRBJ1-3; TRBD1 matches at 9 bases. CDR3 length: 15 residues. Germline V gene data show CDR1 as SGDLS and CDR2 as YYNGEE. With 4 bases clipped from V and 3 bases from J, the junction kept 5 bases outside the gene matches. CDR3 sequence reads: CASSKTGGHGNTIYF. Written as DNA, the CDR3 is TGTGCCAGCAGCAAAACAGGGGGCCATGGAAACACCATATATTTT.

The chain carries TRBV4-3 and TRBJ2-5; the D is unclear. The CDR3 length is 15 residues. Germline CDR1 and CDR2: LGHNA and YSLEER. Trimming took off 0 bases at V and 3 bases at J, with 11 bases between the two ends. CDR3 sequence: CASSQDSALEETQYF. The CDR3 bases are TGCGCCAGCAGCCAAGACTCGGCCCTTGAAGAGACCCAGTACTTC.

The chain combines TRBV6-5 with TRBJ1-1; the D gene is possibly TRBD1 (5 bases). This CDR3 spans 16 amino acids. V shed 0 bases and J shed 0 bases, with 11 bases lying between them. Germline CDR1 MNHEY, CDR2 SVGAGI. CDR3 protein: CASSYSGRNMNTEAFF. CDR3 in DNA: TGTGCCAGCAGTTACTCGGGACGTAACATGAACACTGAAGCTTTCTTT.

The rearrangement joins TRBV12-3 or TRBV12-4 to TRBJ1-1, with D perhaps matching TRBD1 (5 bases). V shed 6 bases and J shed 1 base, with 9 bases lying between them. The CDR3 is 13 amino acids. CDR3 DNA: TGTGCCAGCAGATCGGACAAGAACACTGAAGCTTTCTTT. This encodes CASRSDKNTEAFF.

The chain carries TRBV7-6 and TRBJ2-1; 11 bases agree with TRBD2. Trimming at V came to 8 bases and at J to 4 bases, leaving 7 bases not matched to a gene. The CDR3 contains 15 residues. Germline CDR1 and CDR2: SGHVS and FNYEAQ. The CDR3 DNA reads as TGTGCCAGCTCAACTAGCGGGGGAAATTACAATGAGCAGTTCTTC. It yields the protein CASSTSGGNYNEQFF.

The chain uses TRBV7-2 and TRBJ1-2; weak D call: TRBD1 (5 bases). V lost 5 bases and J lost 4, with 14 bases in between. Germline values: CDR1 SGHTA, CDR2 FQGNSA. The CDR3 loop spans 14 amino acids. The CDR3 DNA is TGTGCCAGCAGCCAGATTGGACAACCCTATGGCTACACCTTC. Protein product: CASSQIGQPYGYTF.

The V and J genes are TRBV6-6 and TRBJ1-6; 7 bases line up with TRBD1. Germline V gene lookup returns CDR1 MNHNY and CDR2 SVGAGI (reference sequence). J lost 6 bases, V lost 4 bases, and 6 bases had no gene match. The CDR3 has 15 amino acids. CDR3 protein: CASSFRQGGNSPLHF. In DNA, the CDR3 is TGTGCCAGCAGTTTCCGACAGGGAGGTAATTCACCCCTCCACTTT.

The chain uses TRBV7-3 and TRBJ1-1, with 8 bases matching TRBD1. The CDR3 spans 14 residues. Germline CDR1 is SGHTA and CDR2 is FQGTGA. V lost 4 bases, J lost 3 bases, and 4 bases stayed unmatched. CDR3 in DNA: TGTGCCAGCAGCTCCACAGGGGGTGACACTGAAGCTTTCTTT. Translating gives CASSSTGGDTEAFF.

This clone turned up a few times. V gene TRBV11-2 combines with J gene TRBJ1-4; D gene unclear. Trimming shortened V by 3 bases and J by 3 bases, and 8 bases separated the two germline ends. This CDR3 has 14 amino acids. Germline V gene data show CDR1 as SGHAT and CDR2 as FQNNGV. CDR3 DNA sequence: TGTGCCAGCAGCTTTGGCCAGCCTAATGAAAAACTGTTTTTT. It encodes CASSFGQPNEKLFF.

The chain uses TRBV5-1 and TRBJ2-7; 9 bases are a match to TRBD1. Trimming cost V 4 bases and J 6 bases; bases outside gene matches: 8. CDR3 size: 14 residues. From germline, CDR1 is SGHRS and CDR2 YFSETQ. The CDR3 protein is CASSRDRASGEQYF. Here the CDR3 DNA reads TGCGCCAGCAGCCGGGACAGGGCGTCGGGCGAGCAGTACTTC.

The chain joins TRBV2 to TRBJ1-1, with 10 bases identical to TRBD1. The CDR3 loop spans 14 amino acids. CDR1 is SNHLY, CDR2 FYNNEI, per germline. V shed 8 bases, J shed 3 bases, and the junction held 6 bases outside the gene matches. The CDR3 sequence is CASSEDRGYTEAFF. The CDR3 bases are TGTGCCAGCTCTGAGGACAGGGGGTACACTGAAGCTTTCTTT.

The chain uses TRBV18 and TRBJ1-1, with D uncertain. Trimming removed 7 bases at V and 0 bases at J, with 9 bases between. Germline lookup yields CDR1 KGHSH and CDR2 LQKENI. The CDR3 covers 13 residues. CDR3 sequence: CASLMGMNTEAFF. DNA of the CDR3: TGTGCCAGCTTAATGGGTATGAACACTGAAGCTTTCTTT.

The chain has TRBV10-2 and TRBJ2-5, with D perhaps TRBD1 (6 bases). Trimming stripped 6 bases from V and 4 bases from J, with 15 bases between. The germline V gene has CDR1 WSHSY and CDR2 SAAADI. This CDR3 has 14 amino acids. This chain's CDR3 is CASSGTMGGETQYF. DNA for the CDR3: TGCGCCAGCAGCGGGACAATGGGTGGAGAGACCCAGTACTTC.

The chain combines TRBV5-1 with TRBJ2-5, with TRBD2 identical over 8 bases. CDR1 is SGHRS, CDR2 YFSETQ, per germline. Germline trimming cut 0 bases from V and 2 bases from J; bases unmatched to any gene: 9. The CDR3 is 17 residues long. CDR3 sequence: CASSLAGLAGPQETQYF. CDR3 DNA sequence: TGCGCCAGCAGCTTGGCCGGGTTAGCGGGGCCACAAGAGACCCAGTACTTC.

This chain uses TRBV4-1 with TRBJ1-1, with 7 bases lining up with TRBD1. This CDR3 contains 15 residues. With V trimmed by 0 bases and J by 7 bases, 8 bases remained unmatched. In germline, CDR1 is MGHRA, CDR2 YSYEKL. CDR3 region: CASSQDQVRQGEAFF. CDR3 sequence (DNA): TGCGCCAGCAGCCAAGATCAGGTTCGACAGGGTGAAGCTTTCTTT.

The rearrangement joins TRBV19 to TRBJ1-2; a weak D match, TRBD1 (6 bases). V was shortened by 9 bases and J by 0 bases, with 20 bases between the two germline ends. The CDR3 runs to 16 residues. Germline loops: CDR1 LNHDA, CDR2 SQIVND (reference sequence). The CDR3 DNA reads TGTGCCAGCACATCCCCCCGATCAGGGGCTAACTATGGCTACACCTTC. Translated: CASTSPRSGANYGYTF. Drawing the rest from reference TRBV19 and TRBJ1-2, the complete variable domain is DGGITQSPKYLFRKEGQNVTLSCEQNLNHDAMYWYRQDPGQGLRLIYYSQIVNDFQKGDIAEGYSVSREKKESFPLTVTSAQKNPTAFYLCASTSPRSGANYGYTFGSGTRLTVV.

V and J are TRBV12-3 or TRBV12-4 and TRBJ1-1; the D gene is possibly TRBD1 (5 bases). This CDR3 is 12 amino acids long. The ends were cut back, 3 bases at V and 6 bases at J, with 8 bases in the middle. The CDR3 region has the DNA TGTGCCAGCAGTTTGGGGGGTGCTGAAGCTTTCTTT. This encodes CASSLGGAEAFF.

The chain carries TRBV5-4 and TRBJ2-3; TRBD2 matches 10 bases. V was clipped by 0 bases and J by 1 base; unmatched bases: 2. The germline CDR1 and CDR2 sequences are SGHNT and YYREEE (reference sequence). This CDR3 has 16 residues. CDR3 in DNA: TGTGCCAGCAGCTTGGGGCTAGCGGGGGGCACAGATACGCAGTATTTT. Translation gives CASSLGLAGGTDTQYF. Complete variable domain (other parts from reference TRBV5-4 and TRBJ2-3): ETGVTQSPTHLIKTRGQQVTLRCSSQSGHNTVSWYQQALGQGPQFIFQYYREEENGRGNFPPRFSGLQFPNYSSELNVNALELDDSALYLCASSLGLAGGTDTQYFGPGTRLTVL.

The rearrangement links TRBV11-2 to TRBJ1-5; the D is unclear. CDR1 and CDR2 from the germline V gene are SGHAT and FQNNGV. The CDR3 runs 13 residues. Trimming shortened V by 1 base and J by 3 bases, and 4 bases separated the two germline ends. The CDR3 reads CASSLVLNQPQHF. CDR3 bases: TGTGCCAGCAGCTTAGTTCTCAATCAGCCCCAGCATTTT.

The chain employs TRBV4-3 and TRBJ1-2; TRBD1 might be the D (5 bases). V lost 0 bases and J lost 12, with 20 bases in between. The CDR3 has 15 residues. Germline lookup yields CDR1 LGHNA and CDR2 YSLEER. CDR3 protein: CASSQDVGGSGFHTF. CDR3 nucleotide sequence: TGCGCCAGCAGCCAAGATGTTGGGGGGTCGGGCTTTCACACCTTC.

Of note for this clone: This CDR3 is also generated by other DNA sequences in the sample. V usage is TRBV7-9 and J usage is TRBJ2-3; D is undetermined. This CDR3 comprises 12 residues. Germline CDR1 and CDR2: SEHNR and FQNEAQ (reference sequence). Deletions cut 3 bases from V and 9 bases from J, with 10 bases between. The CDR3 here is CASSLLEPTQYF. The CDR3 DNA sequence: TGTGCCAGCAGCTTGCTGGAACCCACGCAGTATTTT.

This chain joins TRBV5-6 and TRBJ2-7; 8 positions match TRBD2. Germline assignment: CDR1 SGHDT and CDR2 YYEEEE. The length of the CDR3 is 15 residues. Losses at the gene ends were 5 bases for V and 2 bases for J; bases not matched to a gene: 9. The CDR3 is CASSSSDGGAYEQYF. The CDR3 coding sequence is TGTGCCAGCAGTTCCTCGGACGGGGGGGCCTACGAGCAGTACTTC.

This chain uses TRBV29-1 with TRBJ2-3; D unresolved. The CDR3 runs to 13 residues. Germline-derived CDR1 and CDR2 are SQVTM and ANQGSEA. V gave up 4 bases and J gave up 0 bases, with 8 bases separating them. The CDR3 DNA sequence: TGCAGCGTTGGGCTAATAAGCACAGATACGCAGTATTTT. Residues: CSVGLISTDTQYF.

The chain links TRBV5-4 to TRBJ1-6; D is uncertain. From germline, CDR1 is SGHNT and CDR2 YYREEE (reference sequence). This CDR3 is 14 amino acids long. V was clipped by 0 bases and J by 6 bases, with 7 bases between them. This CDR3 reads CASSLGFSNSPLHF. CDR3 in DNA: TGTGCCAGCAGCTTGGGGTTTTCTAATTCACCCCTCCACTTT.

The chain links TRBV11-2 to TRBJ1-6; unclear D gene. The length of the CDR3 is 16 residues. V was pared by 1 base and J by 0 bases, with 7 bases between. Germline loops: CDR1 SGHAT, CDR2 FQNNGV. CDR3 coding DNA: TGTGCCAGCAGCTTAGTAGCGGGCTCCTATAATTCACCCCTCCACTTT. This sequence encodes CASSLVAGSYNSPLHF.